The T cell receptor (beta chain) under discussion was sequenced for a study of multiple sclerosis patients with progressive multifocal leukoencephalopathy. Trimming cost V 3 bases and J 6 bases, with 12 bases left between them. CDR1 and CDR2 from the germline V gene are SGHRS and YFSETQ. The CDR3 runs 13 residues. Indicated time point: before natalizumab initiation. Every PCR reaction included synthetic inline CDR3 controls for all V-J pairings. The repertoire was sequenced with immunoSEQ multiplex PCR; TCRdb's copy has only in-frame clones and lacks some. The sample includes around 30,000 clones, about nine tenths of them seen just once. The study's findings and limits: Preferential TRBV-TRBJ pairings or common gene usage were not detected at PML. Findings may reflect JC virus infection or just general immunocompromise.

As concerns this clone: Its target is unknown.

The specimen sequenced was PBMCs. The clonotype was recovered from a human donor with multiple sclerosis. The chain combines TRBV5-1 with TRBJ1-1; maybe TRBD1 (6 bases). This chain's CDR3 is CASSWGGPAEAFF. Written as DNA, the CDR3 is TGCGCCAGCAGCTGGGGGGGCCCAGCTGAAGCTTTCTTT.